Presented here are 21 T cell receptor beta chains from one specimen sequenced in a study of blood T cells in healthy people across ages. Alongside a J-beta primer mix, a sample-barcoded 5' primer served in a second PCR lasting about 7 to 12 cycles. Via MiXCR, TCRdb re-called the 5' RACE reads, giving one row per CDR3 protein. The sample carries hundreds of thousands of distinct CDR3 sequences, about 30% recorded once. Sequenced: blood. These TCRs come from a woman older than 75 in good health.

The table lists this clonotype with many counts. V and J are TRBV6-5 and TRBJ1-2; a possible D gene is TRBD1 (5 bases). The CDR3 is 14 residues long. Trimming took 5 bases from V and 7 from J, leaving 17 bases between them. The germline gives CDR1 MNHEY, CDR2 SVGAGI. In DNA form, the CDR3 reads TGTGCCAGCAGTACCTATCCAGGGCAGATTGGCTACACCTTC. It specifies CASSTYPGQIGYTF.

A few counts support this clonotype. The CDR3 loop reads CSARDEGAGNEAFF. CDR3 bases: TGCAGTGCTAGAGATGAAGGGGCTGGAAATGAAGCTTTCTTT. The chain couples TRBV20-1 to TRBJ1-1; D may be TRBD1 (5 bases). Germline CDR1 reads DFQATT; CDR2 reads SNEGSKA (reference sequence). Trimming took off 0 bases at V and 7 bases at J, with 15 bases between the two ends. The CDR3 loop spans 14 amino acids.

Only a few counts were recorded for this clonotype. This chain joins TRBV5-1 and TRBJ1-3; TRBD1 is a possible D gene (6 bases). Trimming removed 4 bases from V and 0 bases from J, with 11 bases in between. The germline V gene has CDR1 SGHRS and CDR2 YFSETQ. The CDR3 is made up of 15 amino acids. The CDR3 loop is CASSAPTGSGNTIYF. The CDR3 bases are TGCGCCAGCAGCGCGCCGACAGGCTCTGGAAACACCATATATTTT. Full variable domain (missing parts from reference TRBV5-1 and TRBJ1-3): KAGVTQTPRYLIKTRGQQVTLSCSPISGHRSVSWYQQTPGQGLQFLFEYFSETQRNKGNFPGRFSGRQFSNSRSEMNVSTLELGDSALYLCASSAPTGSGNTIYFGEGSWLTVV.

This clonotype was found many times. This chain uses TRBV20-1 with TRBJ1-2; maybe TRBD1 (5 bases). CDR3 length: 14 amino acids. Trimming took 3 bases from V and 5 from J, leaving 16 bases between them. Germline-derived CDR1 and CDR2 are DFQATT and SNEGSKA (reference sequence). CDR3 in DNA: TGCAGTGCTAGTATCCAGGGTAAAAATTATGGCTACACCTTC. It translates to CSASIQGKNYGYTF.

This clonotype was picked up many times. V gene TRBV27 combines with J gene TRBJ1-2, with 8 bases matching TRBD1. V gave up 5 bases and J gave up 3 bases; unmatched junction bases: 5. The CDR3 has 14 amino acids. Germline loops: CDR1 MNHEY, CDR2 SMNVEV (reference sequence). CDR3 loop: CASSIRGRDYGYTF. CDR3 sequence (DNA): TGTGCCAGCAGTATCAGGGGGCGCGACTATGGCTACACCTTC.

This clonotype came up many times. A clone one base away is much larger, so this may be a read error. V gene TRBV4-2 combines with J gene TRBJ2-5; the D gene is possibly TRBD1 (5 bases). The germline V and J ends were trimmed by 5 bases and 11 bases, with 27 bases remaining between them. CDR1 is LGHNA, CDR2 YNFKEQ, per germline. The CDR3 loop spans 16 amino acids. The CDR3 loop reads CASSVQGQGPLGEQYF. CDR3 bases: TGTGCCAGCAGCGTCCAAGGGCAGGGTCCCTTGGGTGAGCAGTACTTC.

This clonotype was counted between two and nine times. The CDR3 sequence: CAWSGTDNSPLHF. In nucleotides, the CDR3 is TGTGCCTGGAGTGGGACAGATAATTCACCCCTCCACTTT. The rearrangement joins TRBV30 to TRBJ1-6, with a possible D match to TRBD1 (6 bases). The germline gives CDR1 GTSNPN, CDR2 SVGIG (reference sequence). V lost 1 base to trimming and J lost 5 bases, with 6 bases between them. The CDR3 is made up of 13 amino acids. The variable domain in full, with the rest retrieved from reference TRBV30 and TRBJ1-6, is SQTIHQWPATLVQPVGSPLSLECTVEGTSNPNLYWYRQAAGRGLQLLFYSVGIGQISSEVPQNLSASRPQDRQFILSSKKLLLSDSGFYLCAWSGTDNSPLHFGNGTRLTVT.

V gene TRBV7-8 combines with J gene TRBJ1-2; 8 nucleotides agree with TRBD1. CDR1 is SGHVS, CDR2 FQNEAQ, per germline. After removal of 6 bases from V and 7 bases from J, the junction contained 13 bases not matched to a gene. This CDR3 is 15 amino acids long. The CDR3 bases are TGTGCCAGCAGGGCCCCCGCAGGGGGCGATAGTGGCTACACCTTC. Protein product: CASRAPAGGDSGYTF. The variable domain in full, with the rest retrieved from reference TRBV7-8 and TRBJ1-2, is GAGVSQSPRYKVAKRGQDVALRCDPISGHVSLFWYQQALGQGPEFLTYFQNEAQLDKSGLPSDRFFAERPEGSVSTLKIQRTQQEDSAVYLCASRAPAGGDSGYTFGSGTRLTVV.

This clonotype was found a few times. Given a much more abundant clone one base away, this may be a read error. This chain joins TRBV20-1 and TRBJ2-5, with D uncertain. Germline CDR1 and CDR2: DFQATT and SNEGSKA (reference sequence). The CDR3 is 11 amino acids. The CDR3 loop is CRATVGETQYF. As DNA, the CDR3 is TGCAGGGCTACGGTGGGGGAGACCCAGTACTTC.

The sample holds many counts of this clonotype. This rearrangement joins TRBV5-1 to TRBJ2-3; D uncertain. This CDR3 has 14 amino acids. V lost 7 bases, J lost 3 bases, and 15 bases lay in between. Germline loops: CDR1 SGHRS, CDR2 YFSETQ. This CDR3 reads CASRSDPRTDTQYF. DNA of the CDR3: TGCGCCAGCCGATCCGACCCTCGGACAGATACGCAGTATTTT.

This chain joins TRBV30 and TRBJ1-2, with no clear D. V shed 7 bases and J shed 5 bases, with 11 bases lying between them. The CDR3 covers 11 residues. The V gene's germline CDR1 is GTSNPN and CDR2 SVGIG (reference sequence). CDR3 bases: TGTGCCTCGGCATTGGGGTATGGCTACACCTTC. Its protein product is CASALGYGYTF.

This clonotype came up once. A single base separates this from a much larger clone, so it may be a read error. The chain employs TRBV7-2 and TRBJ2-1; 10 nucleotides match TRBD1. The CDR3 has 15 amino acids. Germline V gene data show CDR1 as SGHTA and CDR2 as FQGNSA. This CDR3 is CAGSLDGTGDGEQFF. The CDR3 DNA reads TGTGCCGGCAGCTTAGACGGGACAGGGGACGGTGAGCAGTTCTTC. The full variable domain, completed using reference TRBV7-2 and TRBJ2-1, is GAGVSQSPSNKVTEKGKDVELRCDPISGHTALYWYRQSLGQGLEFLIYFQGNSAPDKSGLPSDRFSAERTGGSVSTLTIQRTQQEDSAVYLCAGSLDGTGDGEQFFGPGTRLTVL.

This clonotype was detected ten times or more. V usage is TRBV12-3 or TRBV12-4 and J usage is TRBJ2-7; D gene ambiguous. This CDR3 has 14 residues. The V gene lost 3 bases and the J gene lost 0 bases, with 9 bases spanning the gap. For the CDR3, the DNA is TGTGCCAGCAGTTTGCCCCTCCACTCCTACGAGCAGTACTTC. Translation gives CASSLPLHSYEQYF.

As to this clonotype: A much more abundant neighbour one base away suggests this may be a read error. The CDR3 region is CASRSRGGSSYNEQYF. The CDR3 DNA follows: TGTGCCAGCAGATCCCGCGGGGGCAGCTCCTACAATGAGCAGTACTTC. This rearrangement joins TRBV7-2 to TRBJ2-1, with a weak D call TRBD2 (7 bases). The J call is doubtful: the DNA matches TRBJ2-7 better. CDR3 length: 16 residues. The germline V gene encodes CDR1 SGHTA and CDR2 FQGNSA.

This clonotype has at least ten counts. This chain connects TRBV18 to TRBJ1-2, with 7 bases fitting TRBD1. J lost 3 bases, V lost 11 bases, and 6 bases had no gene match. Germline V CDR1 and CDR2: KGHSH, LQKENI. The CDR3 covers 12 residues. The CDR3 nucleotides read TGTGCCGTCCCCGGGACAGACTATGGCTACACCTTC. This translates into CAVPGTDYGYTF.

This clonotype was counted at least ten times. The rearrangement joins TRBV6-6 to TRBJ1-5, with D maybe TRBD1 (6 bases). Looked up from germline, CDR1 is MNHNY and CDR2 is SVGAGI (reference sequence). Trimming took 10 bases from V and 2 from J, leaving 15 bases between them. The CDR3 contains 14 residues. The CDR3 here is CATADPGGNQPQHF. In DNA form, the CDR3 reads TGTGCCACCGCGGACCCAGGGGGCAATCAGCCCCAGCATTTT.

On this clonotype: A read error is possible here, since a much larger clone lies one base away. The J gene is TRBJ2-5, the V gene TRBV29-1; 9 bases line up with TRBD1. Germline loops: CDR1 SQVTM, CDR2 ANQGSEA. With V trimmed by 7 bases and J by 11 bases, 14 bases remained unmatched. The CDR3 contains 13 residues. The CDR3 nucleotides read TGCAGCGGTTGCGGGACAGGGTGCAATGAGCAGTACTTC. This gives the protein CSGCGTGCNEQYF.

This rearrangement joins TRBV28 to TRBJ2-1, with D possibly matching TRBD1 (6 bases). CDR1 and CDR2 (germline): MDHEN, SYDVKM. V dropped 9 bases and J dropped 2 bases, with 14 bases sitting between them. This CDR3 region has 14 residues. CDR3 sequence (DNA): TGTGCCAGTTGGAACCGACAGGCCTACAATGAGCAGTTCTTC. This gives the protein CASWNRQAYNEQFF.

CDR3 DNA sequence: TGTGCCAGCAGTTCTGGGTTGTATGGCTACACCTTC. Its translation: CASSSGLYGYTF. The V call is TRBV28, the J call TRBJ1-2; D not resolved. Germline CDR1 is MDHEN and CDR2 is SYDVKM. V gave up 4 bases and J gave up 5 bases, with 8 bases separating them. This CDR3 region has 12 residues.

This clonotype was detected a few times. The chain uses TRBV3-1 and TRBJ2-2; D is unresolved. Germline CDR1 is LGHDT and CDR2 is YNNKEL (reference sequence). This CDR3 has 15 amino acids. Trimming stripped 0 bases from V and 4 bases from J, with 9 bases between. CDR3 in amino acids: CASSQELRTTGELFF. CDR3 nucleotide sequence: TGTGCCAGCAGCCAAGAGTTACGGACCACCGGGGAGCTGTTTTTT.

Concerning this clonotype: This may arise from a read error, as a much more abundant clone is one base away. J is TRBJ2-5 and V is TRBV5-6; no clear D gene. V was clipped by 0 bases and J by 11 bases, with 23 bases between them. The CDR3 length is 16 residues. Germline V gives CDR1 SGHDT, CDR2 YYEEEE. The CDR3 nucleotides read TGTGCCAGCAGCTTGGCATCCGGGCCTAGGCCCAATGAGCAGTACTTC. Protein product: CASSLASGPRPNEQYF.